This T cell receptor (beta chain) was sequenced for a study of T cell responses to AZD1222 COVID-19 vaccine. Study outcomes and limitations: Clonal diversity may have been underestimated, and the donors were mostly white British, with more females than males. Targeting of unmutated variant regions was reportedly seen in nearly half of spike-specific TCRs. Dominant at 160-218 and 743-854, vaccine-associated CD4 TCRs also spanned spike. Spike-specific TCR breadth rose after two AZD1222 doses, and depth rose as well.

With 2 bases removed from V and 7 bases from J, the gap between germline ends came to 9 bases. Germline CDR1 and CDR2: SGHKS and YYEKEE (reference sequence). The CDR3 extends over 13 amino acids. Method: immunoSEQ multiplex PCR; TCRdb's copy keeps in-frame clones and lacks some. The sample shows roughly 150,000 clones, 90% to 95% of them seen only once. Only one count was recorded for this clone. Its antigen remains unknown. The chain employs TRBV5-5 and TRBJ2-2; D perhaps matches TRBD1 (6 bases). Source: peripheral blood, taken 28 days after the second AZD1222 dose. This TCR was sampled from an adult who received the AZD1222 COVID-19 vaccine. DNA for the CDR3: TGTGCCAGCAGCTTCACAGGGAACGGGGAGCTGTTTTTT. This encodes CASSFTGNGELFF.